This is a list of T cell receptor beta chains from one sample in a study of blood T cell repertoires in COVID-19. This table comes from immunoSEQ multiplex PCR, and its TCRdb copy is limited to in-frame clones, with some not included. The table has 300,000 to 400,000 clones, roughly 85% seen once; the top ten hold 4% to 5.5%. Specimen: PBMCs or T cells enriched from blood (not recorded which). These receptors came from a woman between 40 and 55 years old with acute COVID-19. The conserved cysteine and the conserved F or W are not part of the CDR3 here. Each record gives: clone size, V gene, J gene, CDR3 protein. The size of a clone is reported for some rows only, either as once, few or many, or as a class for expanded clones.

>NA|TRBV5-1|TRBJ1-2
ASGRGGDYGYT
>NA|TRBV27|TRBJ1-1
ASSPRDRDRGTEAF
>few|TRBV12-3/TRBV12-4|TRBJ2-1
ASSPGQDEQF
>NA|TRBV6-6|TRBJ1-2
ASSYSQGSGYT
>NA|TRBV15|TRBJ2-3
ATSSTGGVETDTQY
>NA|TRBV18|TRBJ2-7
ASSPPTGVFLSYEQY
>NA|TRBV27|TRBJ2-7
ASSPHPGTSGRLGADEQY
>NA|TRBV10-1|TRBJ2-5
ASSSRTGARETQY
>NA|TRBV10-3|TRBJ1-3
AISERTERNTIY
>NA|TRBV5-6|TRBJ1-1
ASSPYWDRVGTEAF
>once|TRBV2|TRBJ1-4
ASKGQGEEKLF
>NA|TRBV29-1|TRBJ1-5
SVWENSNQPQH
>few|TRBV18|TRBJ1-3
ASSPPVGKDGNTIY
>NA|TRBV4-1|TRBJ2-7
ASSQTPVAGVYEQY
>once|TRBV21-1|TRBJ2-1
ASSKVAGGNNEQF
>NA|TRBV7-9|TRBJ1-2
ASSPPWGPGQYGYT
>NA|TRBV5-4|TRBJ2-3
ASSLVGGGTSTDTQY
>NA|TRBV3-1/TRBV3-2|TRBJ1-1
ASSPYTGGNTEAF
>NA|TRBV14|TRBJ1-2
ASSYRNYGYT
>once|TRBV7-2|TRBJ1-1
ASSPGRHIREGF
>NA|TRBV19|TRBJ1-2
ASSIPIRDTYNGYT
>few|TRBV5-8|TRBJ1-2
ASSAWTGAPGGYT
>NA|TRBV7-2|TRBJ1-1
ASSLRRAMNTEAF
>NA|TRBV24-1|TRBJ2-6
AVRGSGANVLT
>NA|TRBV19|TRBJ1-2
ASSRGPNYGYT
>NA|TRBV9|TRBJ2-1
ASSADGRGSYNEQF
>NA|TRBV6-5|TRBJ1-2
ASSPLWGDYGYT
>few|TRBV7-5|TRBJ1-1
AREVGTEAF
>NA|TRBV7-3|TRBJ1-3
ASAESGPGNTIY
>NA|TRBV18|TRBJ1-2
ASSPATAPTNYGYT
>NA|TRBV13|TRBJ1-1
ASSIRGRGTEAF
>NA|TRBV6-5|TRBJ2-7
ASSRLAGGYEQY
>NA|TRBV28|TRBJ1-4
ASSLLEGAGEKLF
>NA|TRBV18|TRBJ1-1
ASSPYTGRTEAF
>NA|TRBV5-6|TRBJ2-7
ASSPRETGGPYEQY
>NA|TRBV6-1|TRBJ2-1
ASSDGFSGGALDNEQF
>NA|TRBV29-1|TRBJ2-5
SVTLQETQY
>NA|TRBV29-1|TRBJ1-1
SVATGQANEAF
>NA|TRBV28|TRBJ1-5
ASSPSGQHNQPQH
>once|TRBV11-2|TRBJ1-2
ASSLDAGTAYGYT
>NA|TRBV6-5|TRBJ1-1
ASRDSFPAF
>NA|TRBV7-9|TRBJ2-7
ASSSLAGASQY
>NA|TRBV23-1|TRBJ1-5
ASSRSSDVYSNQPQH
>NA|TRBV11-2|TRBJ2-3
ASSLRLDSTDTQY
>NA|TRBV27|TRBJ1-2
ATNSGTGVYGYT
>NA|TRBV5-1|TRBJ2-1
ASRRRVGEQF
>NA|TRBV3-1/TRBV3-2|TRBJ1-4
ASSPGQREKLF
>NA|TRBV5-1|TRBJ1-2
ASSLEWTGEAGYT
>few|TRBV25-1|TRBJ1-1
ASSESPGYEAF
>NA|TRBV14|TRBJ1-1
ASSQAGRGQNTEAF
>NA|TRBV5-5|TRBJ2-1
ASSFTSGDYNEQF
>once|TRBV28|TRBJ2-4
ASSQSPPGQGRGAKNIQY
>NA|TRBV28|TRBJ1-5
ASSPTSGGGNQPQH
>few|TRBV9|TRBJ1-1
ASSVGDRLNTEAF
>NA|TRBV19|TRBJ1-5
ASWGGLYSNQPQH
>once|TRBV11-2|TRBJ2-7
ASSLEGDRAYEQY
>NA|TRBV19|TRBJ1-5
ASSIVAQVDQPQH
>NA|TRBV10-3|TRBJ2-1
AISESWREGLNEQF
>few|TRBV10-3|TRBJ1-6
AISRQGAYSPLH